The rows below give T cell receptor beta chains drawn from one sample of a study of shared clonotypes between healthy human individuals. Generated by immunoSEQ multiplex PCR, the TCRdb table keeps only in-frame clones and is missing some. The sample holds around 1.5 million clones, approximately 98% seen once. The sample comprised naive CD4+ T cells sorted from blood. Receptors originate from a man aged 25 to 45 in good health. Each CDR3 is given with its conserved first and last residue. Fields, in order: J gene, V gene, D gene, clone size, CDR3 DNA, CDR3 protein. The D gene is left open where the match is weak. For some rows the clone size is stated as once, few or many, or as a class when expanded; others skip it.

TRBJ1-2	TRBV7-2	NA	NA	TGTGCCAGCAGCTTAGCGCTCTCCGGGCCCAACTATGGCTACACCTTC	CASSLALSGPNYGYTF
TRBJ1-2	TRBV28	NA	NA	TGTGCCAGTCGGGACGCATACTATGGCTACACCTTC	CASRDAYYGYTF
TRBJ2-1	TRBV27	TRBD1	NA	TGTGCCAGCCGGGACAGCGCCTACAATGAGCAGTTCTTC	CASRDSAYNEQFF
TRBJ2-1	TRBV2	TRBD2	NA	TGTGCCAGCCTCAAGCGGGGAGAATACAATGAGCAGTTCTTC	CASLKRGEYNEQFF
TRBJ2-5	TRBV5-5	NA	NA	TGTGCCAGCAGCATACCCTTGGGGGGCCAAGAGACCCAGTACTTC	CASSIPLGGQETQYF
TRBJ1-2	TRBV6-6	NA	NA	TGTGCCAGCAGTTACTCGAGTTGGGCAGATGGCTACACCTTC	CASSYSSWADGYTF
TRBJ2-3	TRBV4-1	TRBD2	NA	TGCGCCAGCAGCCAGGCCTCTAGCGGGATGACAGATACGCAGTATTTT	CASSQASSGMTDTQYF
TRBJ2-3	TRBV5-1	NA	NA	TGCGCCAGCAACCTAGAAGATACGCAGTATTTT	CASNLEDTQYF
TRBJ2-1	TRBV4-1	TRBD2	NA	TGCGCCAGCAGCCGAATTAGCGGGACGACCTACAATGAGCAGTTCTTC	CASSRISGTTYNEQFF
TRBJ2-7	TRBV5-1	TRBD2	NA	TGCGCCAGCAGCTTGGGGGAGGGCTACGAGCAGTACTTC	CASSLGEGYEQYF
TRBJ2-1	TRBV25-1	NA	NA	TGTGCCAGTCACCCGGGTTACTCCTACAATGAGCAGTTCTTC	CASHPGYSYNEQFF
TRBJ2-1	TRBV5-1	NA	NA	TGCGCCAGCAGCCAGACTAGGACCTACAATGAGCAGTTCTTC	CASSQTRTYNEQFF
TRBJ2-2	TRBV4-3	TRBD2	NA	TGCGCCAGCAGCCAAGAAGGGCCACTAGCGGGAGGACCGAACACCGGGGAGCTGTTTTTT	CASSQEGPLAGGPNTGELFF
TRBJ2-1	TRBV10-1	NA	once	TGCGCCAGCAGTGAGCAACTAGCCTACAATGAGCAGTTCTTC	CASSEQLAYNEQFF
TRBJ2-7	TRBV28	NA	NA	TGTGCCAGCAGTTCTCAGGGAGGTTTAAGAGTCTACGAGCAGTACTTC	CASSSQGGLRVYEQYF
TRBJ1-1	TRBV10-3	TRBD1	NA	TGTGCCATGCAGGGGGCTACGGGGACTGAAGCTTTCTTT	CAMQGATGTEAFF
TRBJ1-2	TRBV11-2	NA	NA	TGTGCCAGCAGGATATTCGGACAGAGAAACTATGGCTACACCTTC	CASRIFGQRNYGYTF
TRBJ2-2	TRBV5-4	TRBD2	NA	TGTGCCAGCAGCTTGAGACTAGCGGGAGGGGCCGGGGAGCTGTTTTTT	CASSLRLAGGAGELFF
TRBJ2-1	TRBV28	TRBD2	NA	TGTGCCAGCAGTGCCGGGACTAGGCTTTACAATGAGCAGTTCTTC	CASSAGTRLYNEQFF
TRBJ2-7	TRBV18	NA	NA	TGTGCCAGCTCACCACCCCGGGCAGCCCTGAGCTCCTACGAGCAGTACTTC	CASSPPRAALSSYEQYF